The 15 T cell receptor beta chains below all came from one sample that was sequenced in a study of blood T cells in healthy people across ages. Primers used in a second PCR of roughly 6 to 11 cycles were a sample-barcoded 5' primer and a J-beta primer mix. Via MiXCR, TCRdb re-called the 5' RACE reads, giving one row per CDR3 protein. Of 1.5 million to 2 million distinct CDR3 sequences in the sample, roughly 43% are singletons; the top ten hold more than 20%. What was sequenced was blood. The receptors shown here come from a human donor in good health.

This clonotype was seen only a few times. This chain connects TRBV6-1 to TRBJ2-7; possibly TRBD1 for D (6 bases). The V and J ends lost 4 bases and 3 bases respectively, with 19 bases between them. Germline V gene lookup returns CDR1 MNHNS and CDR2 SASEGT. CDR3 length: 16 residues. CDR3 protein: CASSGVRDTTNYEQYF. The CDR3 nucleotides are TGTGCCAGCAGTGGCGTGAGGGACACTACTAACTACGAGCAGTACTTC.

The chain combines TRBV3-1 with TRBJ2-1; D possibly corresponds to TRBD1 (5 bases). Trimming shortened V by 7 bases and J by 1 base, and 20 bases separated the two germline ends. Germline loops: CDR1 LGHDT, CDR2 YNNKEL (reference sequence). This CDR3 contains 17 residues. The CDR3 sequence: CASTTKEGVSSYNEQFF. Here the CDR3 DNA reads TGTGCCAGCACCACCAAGGAAGGGGTAAGTTCCTACAATGAGCAGTTCTTC.

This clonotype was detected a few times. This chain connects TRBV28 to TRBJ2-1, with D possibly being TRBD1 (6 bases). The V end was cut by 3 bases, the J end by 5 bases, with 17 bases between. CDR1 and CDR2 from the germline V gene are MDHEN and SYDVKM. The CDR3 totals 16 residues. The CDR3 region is CASSFPAGTLNNEQFF. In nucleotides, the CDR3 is TGTGCCAGCAGTTTCCCTGCCGGGACACTAAACAATGAGCAGTTCTTC.

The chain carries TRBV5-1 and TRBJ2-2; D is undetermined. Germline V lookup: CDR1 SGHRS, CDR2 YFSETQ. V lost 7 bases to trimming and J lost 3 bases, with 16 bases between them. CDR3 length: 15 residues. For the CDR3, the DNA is TGCGCCAGCTCATACCGGTATGCAGACACCGGGGAGCTGTTTTTT. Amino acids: CASSYRYADTGELFF.

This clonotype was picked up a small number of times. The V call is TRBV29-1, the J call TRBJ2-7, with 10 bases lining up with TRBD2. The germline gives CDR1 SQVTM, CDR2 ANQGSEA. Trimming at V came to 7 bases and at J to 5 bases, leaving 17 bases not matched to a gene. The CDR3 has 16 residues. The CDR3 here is CSARTSNSGGLNEQYF. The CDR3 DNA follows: TGCAGCGCCCGAACCTCTAATAGCGGGGGGCTGAACGAGCAGTACTTC.

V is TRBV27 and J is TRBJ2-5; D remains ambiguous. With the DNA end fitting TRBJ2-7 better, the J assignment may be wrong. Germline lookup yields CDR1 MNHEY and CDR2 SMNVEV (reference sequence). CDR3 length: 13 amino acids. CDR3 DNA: TGTGCCAGCAGTTCTTACGGATACTACGAGCAGTACTTC. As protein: CASSSYGYYEQYF.

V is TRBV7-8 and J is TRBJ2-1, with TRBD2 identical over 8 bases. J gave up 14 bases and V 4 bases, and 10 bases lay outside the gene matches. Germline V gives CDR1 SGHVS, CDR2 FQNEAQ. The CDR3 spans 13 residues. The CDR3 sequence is CASSSGTSGGKFF. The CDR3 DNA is TGTGCCAGCAGCTCCGGGACCAGCGGGGGAAAGTTCTTC. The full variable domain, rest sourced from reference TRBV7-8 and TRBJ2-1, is GAGVSQSPRYKVAKRGQDVALRCDPISGHVSLFWYQQALGQGPEFLTYFQNEAQLDKSGLPSDRFFAERPEGSVSTLKIQRTQQEDSAVYLCASSSGTSGGKFFGPGTRLTVL.

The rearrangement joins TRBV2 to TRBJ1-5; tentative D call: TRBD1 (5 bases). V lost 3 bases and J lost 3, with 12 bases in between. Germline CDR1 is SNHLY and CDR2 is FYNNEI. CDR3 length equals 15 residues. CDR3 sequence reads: CASSDSGTFNQPQHF. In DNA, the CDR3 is TGTGCCAGCAGTGATTCAGGGACTTTCAATCAGCCCCAGCATTTT.

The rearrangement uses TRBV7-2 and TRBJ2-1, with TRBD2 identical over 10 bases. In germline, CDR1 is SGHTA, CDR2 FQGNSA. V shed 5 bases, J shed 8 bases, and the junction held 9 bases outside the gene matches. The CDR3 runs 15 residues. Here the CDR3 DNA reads TGTGCCAGCAGCCAGCGGGGGGGCTTTTTGGATGAGCAGTTCTTC. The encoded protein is CASSQRGGFLDEQFF.

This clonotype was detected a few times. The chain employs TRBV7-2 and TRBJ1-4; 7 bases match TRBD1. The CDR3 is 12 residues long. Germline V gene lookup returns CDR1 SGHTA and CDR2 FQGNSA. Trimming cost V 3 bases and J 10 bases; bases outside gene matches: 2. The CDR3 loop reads CASSFPGGKLFF. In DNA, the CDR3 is TGTGCCAGCAGCTTCCCAGGGGGAAAACTGTTTTTT. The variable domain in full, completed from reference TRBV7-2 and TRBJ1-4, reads GAGVSQSPSNKVTEKGKDVELRCDPISGHTALYWYRQSLGQGLEFLIYFQGNSAPDKSGLPSDRFSAERTGGSVSTLTIQRTQQEDSAVYLCASSFPGGKLFFGSGTQLSVL.

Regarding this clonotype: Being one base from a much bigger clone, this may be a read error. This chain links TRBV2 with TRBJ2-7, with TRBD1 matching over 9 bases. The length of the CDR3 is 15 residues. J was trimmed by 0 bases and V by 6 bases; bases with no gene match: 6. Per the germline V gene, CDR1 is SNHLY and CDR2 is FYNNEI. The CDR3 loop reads CASSNGQGISYEQYF. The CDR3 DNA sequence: TGTGCCAGCAGCAACGGACAGGGGATCTCCTACGAGCAGTACTTC.

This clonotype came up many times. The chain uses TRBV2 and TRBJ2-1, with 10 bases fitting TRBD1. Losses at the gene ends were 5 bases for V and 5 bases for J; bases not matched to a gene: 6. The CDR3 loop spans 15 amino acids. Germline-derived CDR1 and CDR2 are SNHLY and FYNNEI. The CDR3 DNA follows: TGTGCCAGCAGTCCAGGACAGGGGGGGCACAATGAGCAGTTCTTC. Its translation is CASSPGQGGHNEQFF. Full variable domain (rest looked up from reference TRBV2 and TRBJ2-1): EPEVTQTPSHQVTQMGQEVILRCVPISNHLYFYWYRQILGQKVEFLVSFYNNEISEKSEIFDDQFSVERPDGSNFTLKIRSTKLEDSAMYFCASSPGQGGHNEQFFGPGTRLTVL.

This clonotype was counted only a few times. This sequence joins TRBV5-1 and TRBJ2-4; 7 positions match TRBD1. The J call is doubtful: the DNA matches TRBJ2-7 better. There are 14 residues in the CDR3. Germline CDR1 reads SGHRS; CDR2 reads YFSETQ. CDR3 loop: CASSPQGTSYEQYF. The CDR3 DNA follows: TGCGCCAGCAGCCCACAGGGGACCTCCTACGAGCAGTACTTC.

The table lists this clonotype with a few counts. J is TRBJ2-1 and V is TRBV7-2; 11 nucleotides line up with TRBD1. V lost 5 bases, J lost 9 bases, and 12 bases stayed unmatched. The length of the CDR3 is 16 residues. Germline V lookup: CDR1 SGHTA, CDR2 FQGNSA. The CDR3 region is CASSKGQGGYSVEQFF. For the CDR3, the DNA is TGTGCCAGCAGCAAGGGACAGGGGGGGTATTCGGTTGAGCAGTTCTTC.

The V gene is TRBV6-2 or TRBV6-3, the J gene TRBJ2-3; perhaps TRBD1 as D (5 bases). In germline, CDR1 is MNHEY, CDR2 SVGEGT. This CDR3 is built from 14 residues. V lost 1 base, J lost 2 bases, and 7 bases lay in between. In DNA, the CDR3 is TGTGCCAGCAGTTACTACAGGACCACAGATACGCAGTATTTT. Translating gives CASSYYRTTDTQYF.